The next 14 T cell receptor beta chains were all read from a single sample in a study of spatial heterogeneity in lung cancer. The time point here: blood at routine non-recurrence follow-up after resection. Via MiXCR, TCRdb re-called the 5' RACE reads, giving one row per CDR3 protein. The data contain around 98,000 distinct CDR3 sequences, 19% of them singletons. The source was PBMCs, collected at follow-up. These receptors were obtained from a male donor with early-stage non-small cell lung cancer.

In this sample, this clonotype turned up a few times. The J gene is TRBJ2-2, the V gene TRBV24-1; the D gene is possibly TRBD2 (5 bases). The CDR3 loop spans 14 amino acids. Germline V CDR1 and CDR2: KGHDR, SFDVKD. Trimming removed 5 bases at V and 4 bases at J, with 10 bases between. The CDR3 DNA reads TGTGCCACCAGTGCCGGGGTCTCCACCGGGGAGCTGTTTTTT. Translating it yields CATSAGVSTGELFF.

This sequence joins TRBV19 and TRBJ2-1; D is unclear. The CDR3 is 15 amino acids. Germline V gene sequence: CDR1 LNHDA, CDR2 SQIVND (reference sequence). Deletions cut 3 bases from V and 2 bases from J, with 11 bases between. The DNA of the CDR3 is TGTGCCAGTAGTATTATCGAAGGGCCCTACAATGAGCAGTTCTTC. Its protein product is CASSIIEGPYNEQFF.

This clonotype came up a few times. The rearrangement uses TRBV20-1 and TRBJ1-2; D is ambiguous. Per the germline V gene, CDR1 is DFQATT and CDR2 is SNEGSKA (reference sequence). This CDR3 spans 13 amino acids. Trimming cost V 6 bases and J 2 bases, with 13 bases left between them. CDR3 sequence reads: CSARVVKNYGYTF. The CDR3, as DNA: TGCAGTGCGAGGGTGGTTAAGAACTATGGCTACACCTTC.

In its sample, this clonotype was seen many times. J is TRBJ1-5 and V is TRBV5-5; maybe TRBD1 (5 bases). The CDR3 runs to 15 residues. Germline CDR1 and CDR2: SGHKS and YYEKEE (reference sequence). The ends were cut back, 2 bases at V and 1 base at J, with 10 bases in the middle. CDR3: CASSFSQASNQPQHF. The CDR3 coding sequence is TGTGCCAGCAGCTTCTCACAGGCCAGCAATCAGCCCCAGCATTTT.

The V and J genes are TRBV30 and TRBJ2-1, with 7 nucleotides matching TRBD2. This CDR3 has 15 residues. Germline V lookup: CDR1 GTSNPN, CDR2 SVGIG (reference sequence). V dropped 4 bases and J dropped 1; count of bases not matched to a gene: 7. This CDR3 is CAWNGIAGSYNEQFF. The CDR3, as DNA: TGTGCCTGGAATGGGATAGCGGGTTCCTACAATGAGCAGTTCTTC.

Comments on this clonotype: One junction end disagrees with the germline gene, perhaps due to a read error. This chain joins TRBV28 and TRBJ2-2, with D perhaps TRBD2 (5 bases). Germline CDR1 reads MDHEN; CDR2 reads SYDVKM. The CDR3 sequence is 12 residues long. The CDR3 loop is CASSSSTGELLF. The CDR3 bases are TGTGCCAGCAGTTCCTCCACCGGGGAGCTGTTATTT.

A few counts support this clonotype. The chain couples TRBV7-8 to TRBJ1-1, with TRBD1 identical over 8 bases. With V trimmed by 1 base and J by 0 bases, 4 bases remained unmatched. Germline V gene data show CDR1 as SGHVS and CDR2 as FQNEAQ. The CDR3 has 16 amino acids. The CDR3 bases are TGTGCCAGCAGCTTAGGGACAGGGATGATGAACACTGAAGCTTTCTTT. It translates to CASSLGTGMMNTEAFF.

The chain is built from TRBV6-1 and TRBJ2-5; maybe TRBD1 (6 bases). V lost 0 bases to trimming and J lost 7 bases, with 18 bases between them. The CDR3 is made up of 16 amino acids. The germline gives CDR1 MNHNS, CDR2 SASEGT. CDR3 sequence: CASSEASRTTRGTQYF. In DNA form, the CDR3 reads TGTGCCAGCAGTGAAGCGAGCAGGACAACCAGGGGGACCCAGTACTTC.

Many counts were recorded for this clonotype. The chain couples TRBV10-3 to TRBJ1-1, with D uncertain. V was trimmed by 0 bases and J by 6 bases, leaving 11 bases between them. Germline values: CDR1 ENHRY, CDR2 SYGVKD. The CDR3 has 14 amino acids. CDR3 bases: TGTGCCATCAGTGAGTCAGGGTCAGTACCTGAAGCTTTCTTT. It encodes CAISESGSVPEAFF.

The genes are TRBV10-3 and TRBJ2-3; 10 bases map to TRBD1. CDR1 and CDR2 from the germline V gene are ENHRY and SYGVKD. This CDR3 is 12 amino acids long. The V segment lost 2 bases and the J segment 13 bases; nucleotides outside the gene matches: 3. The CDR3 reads CAISEPGQGKYF. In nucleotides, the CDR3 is TGTGCCATCAGTGAGCCGGGACAGGGGAAGTATTTT.

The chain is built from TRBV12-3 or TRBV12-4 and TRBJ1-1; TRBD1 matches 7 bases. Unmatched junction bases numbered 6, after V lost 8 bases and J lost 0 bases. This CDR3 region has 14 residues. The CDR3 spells CASGPRGMNTEAFF. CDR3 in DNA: TGTGCCAGCGGCCCCAGGGGGATGAACACTGAAGCTTTCTTT.

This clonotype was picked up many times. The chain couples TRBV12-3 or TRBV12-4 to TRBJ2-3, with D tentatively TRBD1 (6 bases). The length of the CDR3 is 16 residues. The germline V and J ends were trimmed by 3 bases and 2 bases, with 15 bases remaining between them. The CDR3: CASSFSWTDNTDTQYF. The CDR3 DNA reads TGTGCCAGCAGTTTTAGCTGGACAGATAACACAGATACGCAGTATTTT.

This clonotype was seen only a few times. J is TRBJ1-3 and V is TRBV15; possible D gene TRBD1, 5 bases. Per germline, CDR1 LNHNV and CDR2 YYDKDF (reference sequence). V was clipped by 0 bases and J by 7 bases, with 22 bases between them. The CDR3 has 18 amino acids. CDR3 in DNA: TGTGCCACCAGCAGAGATCCACCCGGGACCACCAACGGGAACACCATATATTTT. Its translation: CATSRDPPGTTNGNTIYF.

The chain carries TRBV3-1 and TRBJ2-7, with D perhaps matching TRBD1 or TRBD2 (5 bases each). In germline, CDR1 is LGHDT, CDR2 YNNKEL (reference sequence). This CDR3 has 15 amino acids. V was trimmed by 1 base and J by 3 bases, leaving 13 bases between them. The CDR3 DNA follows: TGTGCCAGCAGCCAAGGGGGCGGAGGATTCTACGAGCAGTACTTC. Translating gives CASSQGGGGFYEQYF.